This T cell receptor beta chain was captured by sequencing in a study of shared T cell receptors in the human thymus. Clones were sequenced by immunoSEQ multiplex PCR, and TCRdb holds only the in-frame ones, with some missing. The sample has approximately 730,000 clones; roughly 88% are singletons. The V gene lost 8 bases and the J gene lost 8 bases, with 16 bases spanning the gap. The CDR3 has 13 residues. Germline CDR1 and CDR2: MGHDK and SYGVNS. Separately, the same data were catalogued under a study of human thymus T cells. That report notes: Donors consisted of healthy Finnish infants (having corrective surgery for congenital heart defects). Resections obtained during corrective heart surgery supplied the thymus tissue. Repertoires sampled from thymus and blood appeared biased in V and J gene usage. Thymic repertoires from unrelated individuals overlapped highly, related research reported.

This clonotype originated in a girl under two years old with a congenital heart defect. This chain uses TRBV25-1 with TRBJ2-1; the D gene is possibly TRBD1 (6 bases). The sample comprised thymocytes. The CDR3 sequence is CASGDQGIDEQFF. Here the CDR3 DNA reads TGTGCCAGCGGGGACCAGGGGATCGATGAGCAGTTCTTC. The complete variable domain, with remaining parts taken from reference TRBV25-1 and TRBJ2-1, reads EADIYQTPRYLVIGTGKKITLECSQTMGHDKMYWYQQDPGMELHLIHYSYGVNSTEKGDLSSESTVSRIRTEHFPLTLESARPSHTSQYLCASGDQGIDEQFFGPGTRLTVL.